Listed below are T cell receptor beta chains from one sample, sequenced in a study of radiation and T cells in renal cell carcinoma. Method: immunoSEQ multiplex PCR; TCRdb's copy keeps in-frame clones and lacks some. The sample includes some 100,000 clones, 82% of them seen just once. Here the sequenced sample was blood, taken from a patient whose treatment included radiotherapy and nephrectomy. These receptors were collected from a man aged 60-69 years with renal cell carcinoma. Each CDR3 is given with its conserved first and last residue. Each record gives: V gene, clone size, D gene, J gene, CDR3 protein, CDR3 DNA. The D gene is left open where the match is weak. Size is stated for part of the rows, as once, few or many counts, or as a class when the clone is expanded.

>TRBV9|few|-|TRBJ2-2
CASSVGARSSTGELFF
TGTGCCAGCAGCGTAGGGGCCCGATCGAGCACCGGGGAGCTGTTTTTT
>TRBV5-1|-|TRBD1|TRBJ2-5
CASRYRGLGVETQYF
TGCGCCAGCAGGTACAGGGGATTGGGCGTAGAGACCCAGTACTTC
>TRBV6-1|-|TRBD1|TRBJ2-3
CASSQLGQGTGTQYF
TGTGCCAGCAGTCAATTGGGACAGGGGACAGGTACGCAGTATTTT
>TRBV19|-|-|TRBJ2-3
CASSISGSTDTQYF
TGTGCCAGTAGTATTAGCGGCAGCACAGATACGCAGTATTTT
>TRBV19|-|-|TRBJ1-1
CASSTGRNTEAFF
TGTGCCAGTAGTACAGGACGGAACACTGAAGCTTTCTTT
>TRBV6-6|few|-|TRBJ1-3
CASSYSLALSGNTIYF
TGTGCCAGCAGTTACTCCTTGGCCCTCTCTGGAAACACCATATATTTT
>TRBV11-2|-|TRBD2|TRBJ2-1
CASSFFYSRPGLATNEQFF
TGTGCCAGCAGCTTCTTTTATAGCCGACCGGGACTAGCGACCAATGAGCAGTTCTTC
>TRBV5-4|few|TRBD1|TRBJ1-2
CASSRRDSRLYGYTF
TGTGCCAGCAGCCGTAGGGACAGCCGATTATATGGCTACACCTTC
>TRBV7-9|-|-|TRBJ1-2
CASSRLIAEGDYGYTF
TGTGCCAGCAGCCGATTGATAGCTGAAGGAGACTATGGCTACACCTTC
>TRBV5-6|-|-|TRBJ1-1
CASSLGPGVNTEAFF
TGTGCCAGCAGCTTGGGTCCCGGAGTGAACACTGAAGCTTTCTTT
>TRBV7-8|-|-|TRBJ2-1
CASSLARLGGRGSEQFF
TGTGCCAGCAGCTTAGCACGCCTTGGGGGCCGGGGCAGTGAGCAGTTCTTC
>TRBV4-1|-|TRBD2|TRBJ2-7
CASSHRTSGSYEQYF
TGCGCCAGCAGCCATCGGACTAGCGGGAGCTACGAGCAGTACTTC
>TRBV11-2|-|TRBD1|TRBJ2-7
CASSLGQGHYEQYF
TGTGCCAGCAGCTTAGGACAGGGACACTACGAGCAGTACTTC
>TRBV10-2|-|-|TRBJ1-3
CASSETAKISGNTIYF
TGCGCCAGCAGTGAAACGGCGAAAATTTCTGGAAACACCATATATTTT
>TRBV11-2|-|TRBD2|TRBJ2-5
CASSTTSGETQYF
TGTGCCAGCAGCACCACTAGCGGGGAGACCCAGTACTTC
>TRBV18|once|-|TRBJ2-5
CASSPPGTFLNLQETQYF
TGTGCCAGCTCACCTCCCGGGACCTTTCTTAACCTTCAAGAGACCCAGTACTTC
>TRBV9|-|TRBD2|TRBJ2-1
CASSVSGTSGRVNEQFF
TGTGCCAGCAGCGTAAGTGGGACTAGCGGGAGAGTCAATGAGCAGTTCTTC
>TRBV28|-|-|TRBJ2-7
CASTLEATYEQYF
TGTGCCAGCACTTTGGAGGCTACCTACGAGCAGTACTTC
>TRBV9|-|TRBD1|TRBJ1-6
CASSVQGANSPLHF
TGTGCCAGCAGCGTACAGGGGGCTAATTCACCCCTCCACTTT
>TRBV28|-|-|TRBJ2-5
CASTKKGTQYF
TGTGCCAGCACTAAAAAGGGGACCCAGTACTTC
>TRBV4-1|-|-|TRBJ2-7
CASSRTDGPPYEQYF
TGCGCCAGCAGCCGAACAGATGGACCTCCCTACGAGCAGTACTTC
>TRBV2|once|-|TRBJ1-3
CASSVSGSGNTIYF
TGTGCCAGCAGTGTTTCCGGCTCCGGAAACACCATATATTTT
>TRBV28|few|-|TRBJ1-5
CASSSTGFGSNQPQHF
TGTGCCAGCAGTTCCACAGGGTTCGGAAGCAATCAGCCCCAGCATTTT
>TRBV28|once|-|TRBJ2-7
CASSYQGSSYEQYF
TGTGCCAGCAGTTACCAGGGGTCGAGTTACGAGCAGTACTTC
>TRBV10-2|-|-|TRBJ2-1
CASRVTPKTNEQFF
TGCGCCAGCAGAGTGACGCCTAAAACCAATGAGCAGTTCTTC
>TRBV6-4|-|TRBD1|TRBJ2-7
CASSDLDRAISCEQYF
TGTGCCAGCAGCGATCTAGACAGGGCAATCAGTTGCGAGCAGTACTTC
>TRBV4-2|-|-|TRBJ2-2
CASSPPVRGGELFF
TGTGCCAGCAGCCCCCCGGTCCGGGGCGGGGAGCTGTTTTTT
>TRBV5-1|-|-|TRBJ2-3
CASSPGRLSTDTQYF
TGCGCCAGCAGCCCAGGGAGGTTAAGCACAGATACGCAGTATTTT
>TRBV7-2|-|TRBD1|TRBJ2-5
CASSNQQGFQETQYF
TGTGCCAGCAGCAATCAACAGGGGTTCCAAGAGACCCAGTACTTC
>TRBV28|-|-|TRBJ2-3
CASSLSGAGTDTQYF
TGTGCCAGCAGTTTAAGTGGAGCGGGCACAGATACGCAGTATTTT
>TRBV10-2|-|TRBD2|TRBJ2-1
CASSEREIYNEQFF
TGCGCCAGCAGCGAGCGGGAGATCTACAATGAGCAGTTCTTC
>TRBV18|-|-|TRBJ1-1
CASSPREYTEAFF
TGTGCCAGCTCACCCAGGGAATACACTGAAGCTTTCTTT
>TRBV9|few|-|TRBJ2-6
CASSVVSGANVLTF
TGTGCCAGCAGCGTAGTTTCTGGGGCCAACGTCCTGACTTTC